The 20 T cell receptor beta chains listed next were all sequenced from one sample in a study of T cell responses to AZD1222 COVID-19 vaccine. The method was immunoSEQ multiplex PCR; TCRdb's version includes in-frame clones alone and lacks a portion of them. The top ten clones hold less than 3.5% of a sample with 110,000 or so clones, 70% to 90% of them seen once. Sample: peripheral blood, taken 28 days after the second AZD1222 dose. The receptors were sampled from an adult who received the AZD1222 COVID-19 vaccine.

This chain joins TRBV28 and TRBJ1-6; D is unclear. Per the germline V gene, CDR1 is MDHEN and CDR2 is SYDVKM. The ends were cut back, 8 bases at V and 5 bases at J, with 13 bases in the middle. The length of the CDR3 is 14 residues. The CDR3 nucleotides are TGTGCCAGCGGGTGGGGTTTAGATAATTCACCCCTCCACTTT. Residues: CASGWGLDNSPLHF.

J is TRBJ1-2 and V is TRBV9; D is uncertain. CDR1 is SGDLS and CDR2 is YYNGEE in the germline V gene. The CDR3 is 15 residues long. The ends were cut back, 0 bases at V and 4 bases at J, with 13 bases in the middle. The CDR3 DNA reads TGTGCCAGCAGCGTAGATCGGGCAGGCACCTATGGCTACACCTTC. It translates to CASSVDRAGTYGYTF. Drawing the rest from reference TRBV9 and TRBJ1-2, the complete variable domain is DSGVTQTPKHLITATGQRVTLRCSPRSGDLSVYWYQQSLDQGLQFLIQYYNGEERAKGNILERFSAQQFPDLHSELNLSSLELGDSALYFCASSVDRAGTYGYTFGSGTRLTVV.

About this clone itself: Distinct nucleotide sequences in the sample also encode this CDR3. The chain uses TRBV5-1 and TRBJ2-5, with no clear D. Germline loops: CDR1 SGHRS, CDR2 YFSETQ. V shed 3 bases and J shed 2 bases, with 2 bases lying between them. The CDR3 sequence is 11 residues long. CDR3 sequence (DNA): TGCGCCAGCAGCTCACAAGAGACCCAGTACTTC. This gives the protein CASSSQETQYF.

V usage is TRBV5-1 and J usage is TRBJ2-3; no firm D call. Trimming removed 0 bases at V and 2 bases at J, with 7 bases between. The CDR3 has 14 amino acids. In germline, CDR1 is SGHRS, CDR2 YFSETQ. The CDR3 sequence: CASSLGRSTDTQYF. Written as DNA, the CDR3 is TGCGCCAGCAGCTTGGGCAGGTCCACAGATACGCAGTATTTT.

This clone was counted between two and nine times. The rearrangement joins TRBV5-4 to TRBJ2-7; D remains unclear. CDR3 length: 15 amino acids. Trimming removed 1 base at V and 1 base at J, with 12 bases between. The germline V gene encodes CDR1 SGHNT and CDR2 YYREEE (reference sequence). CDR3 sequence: CASSLFGVRSYEQYF. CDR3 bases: TGTGCCAGCAGCTTGTTCGGTGTACGGTCCTACGAGCAGTACTTC.

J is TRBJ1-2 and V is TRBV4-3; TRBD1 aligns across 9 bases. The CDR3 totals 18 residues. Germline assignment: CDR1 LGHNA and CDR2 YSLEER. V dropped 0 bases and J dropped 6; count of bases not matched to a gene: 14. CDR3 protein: CASSQDLDRGSTTDGYTF. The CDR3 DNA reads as TGCGCCAGCAGCCAAGATCTCGACAGGGGGAGCACAACGGATGGCTACACCTTC.

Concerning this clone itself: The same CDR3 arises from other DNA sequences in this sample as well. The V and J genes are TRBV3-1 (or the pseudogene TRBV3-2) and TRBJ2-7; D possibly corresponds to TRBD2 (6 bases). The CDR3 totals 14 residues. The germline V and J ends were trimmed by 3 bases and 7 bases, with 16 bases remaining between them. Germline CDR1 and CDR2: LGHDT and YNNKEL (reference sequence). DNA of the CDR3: TGTGCCAGCAGCCAGGAGGGCAGGCGCGGAGAGCAGTACTTC. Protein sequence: CASSQEGRRGEQYF.

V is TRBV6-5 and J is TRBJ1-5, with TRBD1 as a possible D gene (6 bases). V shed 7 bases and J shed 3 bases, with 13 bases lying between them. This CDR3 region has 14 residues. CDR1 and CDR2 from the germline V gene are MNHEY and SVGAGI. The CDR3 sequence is CASMRNRDNQPQHF. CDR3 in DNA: TGTGCCAGCATGCGGAACAGGGACAATCAGCCCCAGCATTTT.

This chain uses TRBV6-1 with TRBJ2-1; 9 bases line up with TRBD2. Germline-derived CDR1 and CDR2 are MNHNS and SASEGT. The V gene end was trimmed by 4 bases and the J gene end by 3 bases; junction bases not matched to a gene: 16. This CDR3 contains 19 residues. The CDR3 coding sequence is TGTGCCAGCAGTGGTTCTAAGGGTGGCCAGCGGGGGGTCTACAATGAGCAGTTCTTC. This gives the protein CASSGSKGGQRGVYNEQFF.

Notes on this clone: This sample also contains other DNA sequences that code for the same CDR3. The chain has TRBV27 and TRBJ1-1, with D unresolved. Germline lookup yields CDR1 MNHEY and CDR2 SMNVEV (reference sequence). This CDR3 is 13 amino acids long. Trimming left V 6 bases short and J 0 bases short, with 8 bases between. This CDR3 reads CASSLLMNTEAFF. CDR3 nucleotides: TGTGCCAGCAGCCTTTTGATGAACACTGAAGCTTTCTTT.

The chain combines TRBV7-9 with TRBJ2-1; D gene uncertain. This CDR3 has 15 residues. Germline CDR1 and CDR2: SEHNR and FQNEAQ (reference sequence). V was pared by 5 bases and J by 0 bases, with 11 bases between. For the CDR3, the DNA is TGTGCCAGCAGCCCCTTGTTTAGCTCCTACAATGAGCAGTTCTTC. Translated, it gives CASSPLFSSYNEQFF.

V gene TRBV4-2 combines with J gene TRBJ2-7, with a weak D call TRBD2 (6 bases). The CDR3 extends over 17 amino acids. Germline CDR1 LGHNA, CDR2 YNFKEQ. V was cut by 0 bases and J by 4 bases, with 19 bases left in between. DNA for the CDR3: TGTGCCAGCAGCCAAGACGGGGCAGGGAGGTCCCCTTACGAGCAGTACTTC. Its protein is CASSQDGAGRSPYEQYF.

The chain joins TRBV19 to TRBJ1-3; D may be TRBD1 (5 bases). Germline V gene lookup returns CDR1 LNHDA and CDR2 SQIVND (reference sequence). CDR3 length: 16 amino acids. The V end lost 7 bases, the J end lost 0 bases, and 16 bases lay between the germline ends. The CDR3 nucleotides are TGTGCCAGTATGACGGACGGAGGGGCCTCTGGAAACACCATATATTTT. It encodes CASMTDGGASGNTIYF.

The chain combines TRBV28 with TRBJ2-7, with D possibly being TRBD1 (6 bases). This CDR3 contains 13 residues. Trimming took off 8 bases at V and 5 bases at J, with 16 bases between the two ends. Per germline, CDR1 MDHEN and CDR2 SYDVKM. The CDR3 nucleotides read TGTGCCAGCGAGGGGGTCGGTAGGAACGAGCAGTACTTC. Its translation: CASEGVGRNEQYF.

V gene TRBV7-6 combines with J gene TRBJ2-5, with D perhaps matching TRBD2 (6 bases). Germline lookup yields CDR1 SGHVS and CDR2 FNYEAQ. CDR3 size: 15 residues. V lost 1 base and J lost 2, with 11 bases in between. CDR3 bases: TGTGCCAGCAGCTTAGGAGGCGGGGATCAAGAGACCCAGTACTTC. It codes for CASSLGGGDQETQYF.

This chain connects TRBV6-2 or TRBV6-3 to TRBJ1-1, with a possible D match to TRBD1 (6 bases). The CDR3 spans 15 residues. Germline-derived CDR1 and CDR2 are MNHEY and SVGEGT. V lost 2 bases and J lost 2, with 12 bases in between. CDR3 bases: TGTGCCAGCAGTTACGGGGGCCACACAAACACTGAAGCTTTCTTT. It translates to CASSYGGHTNTEAFF.

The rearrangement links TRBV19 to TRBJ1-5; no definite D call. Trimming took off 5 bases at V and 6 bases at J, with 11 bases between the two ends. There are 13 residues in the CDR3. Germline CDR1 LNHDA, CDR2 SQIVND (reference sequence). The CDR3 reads CASSPVRGQPQHF. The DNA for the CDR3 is TGTGCCAGTAGTCCCGTACGGGGTCAGCCCCAGCATTTT.

The CDR3 DNA follows: TGTGCCAGCAGCTTCCCAGGCACTGAAGCTTTCTTT. This gives the protein CASSFPGTEAFF. V and J are TRBV11-3 and TRBJ1-1, with unresolved D. V shed 3 bases and J shed 4 bases, with 6 bases lying between them. Germline assignment: CDR1 SGHNT and CDR2 YENEEA. The CDR3 has 12 residues.

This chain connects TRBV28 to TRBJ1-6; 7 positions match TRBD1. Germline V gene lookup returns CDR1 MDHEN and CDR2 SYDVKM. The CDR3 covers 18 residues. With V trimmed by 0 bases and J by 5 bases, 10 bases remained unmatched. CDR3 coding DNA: TGTGCCAGCAGTTTATGGGGCGGGGCCAGGGGGAATAATTCACCCCTCCACTTT. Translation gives CASSLWGGARGNNSPLHF.

As DNA, the CDR3 is TGCGCCAGCAGCCAAGGGCCCTTCCGGGACAGGCGGAACTATGGCTACACCTTC. As protein: CASSQGPFRDRRNYGYTF. The V call is TRBV4-1, the J call TRBJ1-2, with 8 bases lining up with TRBD1. The length of the CDR3 is 18 residues. The trim removed 1 base at V and 2 bases at J, leaving 12 bases unmatched. Germline V gene data show CDR1 as MGHRA and CDR2 as YSYEKL.